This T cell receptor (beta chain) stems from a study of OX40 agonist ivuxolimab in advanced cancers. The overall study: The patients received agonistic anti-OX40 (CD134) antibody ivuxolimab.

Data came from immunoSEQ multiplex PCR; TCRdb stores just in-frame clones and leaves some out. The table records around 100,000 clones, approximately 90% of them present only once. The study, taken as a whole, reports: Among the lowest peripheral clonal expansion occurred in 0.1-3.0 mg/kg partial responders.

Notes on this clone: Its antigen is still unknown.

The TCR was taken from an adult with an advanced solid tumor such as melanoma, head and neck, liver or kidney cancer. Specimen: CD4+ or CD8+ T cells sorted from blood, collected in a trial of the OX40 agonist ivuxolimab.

The CDR3 loop is CASSLLGGYNEQFF. CDR3 sequence (DNA): TGTGCCAGCAGTTTATTGGGGGGCTACAATGAGCAGTTCTTC. This chain joins TRBV27 and TRBJ2-1; maybe TRBD2 (6 bases). CDR1 and CDR2 (germline): MNHEY, SMNVEV (reference sequence). Trimming cost V 1 base and J 3 bases, with 7 bases left between them. This CDR3 comprises 14 residues.